The rows below give T cell receptor beta chains drawn from one sample of a study of regulatory T cells in long-lasting Graves disease. TCRdb itself ran the multiplex PCR reads through MiXCR, one entry per CDR3 protein. The repertoire consists of 350,000 to 450,000 distinct CDR3 sequences, with roughly 20% occurring once and the leading ten covering roughly 20%. This specimen was peripheral blood mononuclear cells (PBMCs), taken when the disease was refractory, from a patient treated with antithyroid drugs. The source of these receptors is a female donor with Graves disease. CDR3s include the opening cysteine and the closing phenylalanine or tryptophan. D genes are given only for firm matches. Clone size appears in some rows only: once, few, many, or a class for an expanded clone.

CDR3 protein: CASSPTESYEQYF
CDR3 DNA: TGTGCCAGCAGCCCCACAGAATCCTACGAGCAGTACTTC
D gene: .
V gene: TRBV7-2
clone size: many
J gene: TRBJ2-7

CDR3 protein: CASSYPPGPGGFYEQYF
CDR3 DNA: TGTGCCAGCAGTTACCCCCCCGGGCCTGGTGGCTTCTACGAGCAGTACTTC
D gene: .
V gene: TRBV6-2/TRBV6-3
clone size: .
J gene: TRBJ2-7

CDR3 protein: CASSPGPNTGELFF
CDR3 DNA: TGTGCCAGCAGCCCGGGACCGAACACCGGGGAGCTGTTTTTT
D gene: .
V gene: TRBV7-2
clone size: many
J gene: TRBJ2-2

CDR3 protein: CASSYSGYNEQFF
CDR3 DNA: TGTGCCAGCAGTTATTCTGGCTACAATGAGCAGTTCTTT
D gene: .
V gene: TRBV7-9
clone size: .
J gene: TRBJ2-1

CDR3 protein: CASSLETDRTSGFQETQYF
CDR3 DNA: TGTGCCAGCAGCTTAGAAACCGACCGGACTAGCGGGTTCCAAGAGACCCAGTACTTC
D gene: TRBD2
V gene: TRBV7-4
clone size: .
J gene: TRBJ2-5

CDR3 protein: CASSRRTSGRLHEDEQYF
CDR3 DNA: TGTGCCAGCAGTCGCCGGACTAGCGGGAGGCTCCATGAGGACGAGCAGTACTTC
D gene: TRBD2
V gene: TRBV12-3/TRBV12-4
clone size: many
J gene: TRBJ2-7

CDR3 protein: CASRKGGEELFF
CDR3 DNA: TGTGCCAGCAGGAAAGGGGGAGAGGAGCTGTTTTTT
D gene: .
V gene: TRBV12-3/TRBV12-4
clone size: .
J gene: TRBJ2-2

CDR3 protein: CASSLGLLLHNEQFF
CDR3 DNA: TGCGCCAGCAGCCTCGGACTTCTCCTTCACAATGAGCAGTTCTTC
D gene: .
V gene: TRBV5-1
clone size: once
J gene: TRBJ2-1

CDR3 protein: CASSPGLAGPDTQYF
CDR3 DNA: TGTGCCAGCAGCCCCGGACTAGCGGGACCAGATACGCAGTATTTT
D gene: TRBD2
V gene: TRBV9
clone size: .
J gene: TRBJ2-3

CDR3 protein: CASSLRGTGTGDGYTF
CDR3 DNA: TGTGCCAGCAGCTTAAGGGGAACCGGGACAGGGGATGGCTACACCTTC
D gene: TRBD1
V gene: TRBV7-3
clone size: .
J gene: TRBJ1-2

CDR3 protein: CASSILEAVGNQPQHF
CDR3 DNA: TGTGCCAGTAGTATCCTGGAGGCGGTGGGGAATCAGCCCCAGCATTTT
D gene: .
V gene: TRBV19
clone size: .
J gene: TRBJ1-5